The 19 T cell receptor beta chains given below trace back to one sample, sequenced in a study of T cells in Graves' hyperthyroidism and ophthalmopathy. From RNA transcripts, TCR beta CDR3 regions were amplified. HTBI primers drove first-round RT-PCR of the TCR CDR3. TCRdb analysed the multiplex PCR reads with MiXCR anew, one entry per CDR3 protein. The table shows around 450,000 distinct CDR3 sequences, with around a sixth occurring only once. Sequencing input: blood. The receptors were gathered from a woman in her late teens or twenties with Graves' hyperthyroidism.

This clonotype was seen repeatedly, ten times or more. J is TRBJ1-2 and V is TRBV12-3 or TRBV12-4; D may be TRBD1 (5 bases). Between the trimmed V and J ends, which lost 4 bases and 4 bases, there was a span of 16 bases. The CDR3 is made up of 15 amino acids. This CDR3 is CASSWSYGGTYGYTF. CDR3 sequence (DNA): TGTGCCAGCAGTTGGTCGTACGGGGGGACCTATGGCTACACCTTC.

The sample holds many counts of this clonotype. The genes are TRBV6-1 and TRBJ1-6, with a weak D call TRBD1 (5 bases). The CDR3 contains 12 residues. Germline CDR1 reads MNHNS; CDR2 reads SASEGT. V dropped 4 bases and J dropped 16 bases, with 14 bases sitting between them. The chain's CDR3 is CASSGGTGLLHF. In nucleotides, the CDR3 is TGTGCCAGCAGTGGGGGGACGGGCCTGCTCCACTTT.

The chain employs TRBV6-2 or TRBV6-3 and TRBJ1-4; D might be TRBD1 (6 bases). V lost 8 bases and J 0 bases, leaving 19 bases between the germline ends. The CDR3 has 17 residues. Germline assignment: CDR1 MNHEY and CDR2 SVGEGT. This CDR3 is CASGSTGRSATNEKLFF. CDR3 sequence (DNA): TGTGCCAGCGGGTCGACAGGTCGAAGCGCAACTAATGAAAAACTGTTTTTT.

The chain links TRBV5-8 to TRBJ2-2, with D hard to call. The V and J ends lost 0 bases and 6 bases respectively, with 15 bases between them. The CDR3 totals 16 residues. CDR1 SGHTS and CDR2 YDEGEE come from the germline V gene. In DNA form, the CDR3 reads TGTGCCAGCAGCTTGGAAGTCTACCCCCTACCCGGGGAGCTGTTTTTT. Translation gives CASSLEVYPLPGELFF.

The chain couples TRBV19 to TRBJ1-1; the D is unclear. The CDR3 spans 13 residues. V lost 5 bases to trimming and J lost 8 bases, with 15 bases between them. Germline V gene lookup returns CDR1 LNHDA and CDR2 SQIVND (reference sequence). The CDR3 sequence: CASSSREGLEAFF. The CDR3, as DNA: TGTGCCAGTAGTTCCCGAGAGGGTCTGGAAGCTTTCTTT. The full variable domain, in which reference TRBV19 and TRBJ1-1 provide the parts outside the CDR3, is DGGITQSPKYLFRKEGQNVTLSCEQNLNHDAMYWYRQDPGQGLRLIYYSQIVNDFQKGDIAEGYSVSREKKESFPLTVTSAQKNPTAFYLCASSSREGLEAFFGQGTRLTVV.

This clonotype was seen at least ten times. The gene calls are TRBV3-1 and TRBJ1-2, with TRBD1 identical over 9 bases. The CDR3 covers 13 residues. V shed 3 bases, J shed 6 bases, and the junction held 2 bases outside the gene matches. From germline, CDR1 is LGHDT and CDR2 YNNKEL (reference sequence). The CDR3 coding sequence is TGTGCCAGCAGCCATAGGGACAGGGATGGCTACACCTTC. Translating gives CASSHRDRDGYTF. Drawing the rest from reference TRBV3-1 and TRBJ1-2, the complete variable domain is DTAVSQTPKYLVTQMGNDKSIKCEQNLGHDTMYWYKQDSKKFLKIMFSYNNKELIINETVPNRFSPKSPDKAHLNLHINSLELGDSAVYFCASSHRDRDGYTFGSGTRLTVV.

At least ten counts were recorded for this clonotype. The CDR3 DNA reads TGCAGTGCTATCACCCGGGACAGGGGTACAGATACGCAGTATTTT. Its translation is CSAITRDRGTDTQYF. This chain joins TRBV20-1 and TRBJ2-3, with 10 nucleotides matching TRBD1. V lost 4 bases to trimming and J lost 3 bases; unmatched junction nucleotides: 7. There are 15 residues in the CDR3. Germline CDR1 and CDR2: DFQATT and SNEGSKA (reference sequence).

This clonotype was found many times. The V gene is TRBV9, the J gene TRBJ1-2, with D unresolved. This CDR3 contains 12 residues. V lost 0 bases, J lost 4 bases, and 4 bases lay in between. Looked up from germline, CDR1 is SGDLS and CDR2 is YYNGEE. DNA of the CDR3: TGTGCCAGCAGCGTAGCTACCTATGGCTACACCTTC. It is translated as CASSVATYGYTF. Combining the CDR3 with reference TRBV9 and TRBJ1-2 gives the whole variable domain DSGVTQTPKHLITATGQRVTLRCSPRSGDLSVYWYQQSLDQGLQFLIQYYNGEERAKGNILERFSAQQFPDLHSELNLSSLELGDSALYFCASSVATYGYTFGSGTRLTVV.

About this clonotype itself: This may be a read error, as it is one base from a much larger clone. V usage is TRBV5-4 and J usage is TRBJ2-3; maybe TRBD2 (5 bases). The germline gives CDR1 SGHNT, CDR2 YYREEE (reference sequence). There are 13 residues in the CDR3. Between the trimmed V and J ends, which lost 4 bases and 4 bases, there was a span of 10 bases. The CDR3, as DNA: TGTGCCAGCAGCCCCTATAGCGCAGATACGCAGTATTTT. This translates into CASSPYSADTQYF.

This clonotype was recorded many times. The V call is TRBV5-6, the J call TRBJ1-2; 8 positions agree with TRBD1. CDR1 is SGHDT, CDR2 YYEEEE, per germline. J lost 2 bases, V lost 3 bases, and 3 bases had no gene match. The CDR3 is 14 residues long. The CDR3 coding sequence is TGTGCCAGCAGCTGGGACAGGAGCAACTATGGCTACACCTTC. Translating gives CASSWDRSNYGYTF.

This clonotype occurred many times. This rearrangement joins TRBV10-3 to TRBJ2-7, with D uncertain. V gave up 3 bases and J gave up 1 base, with 10 bases separating them. The germline CDR1 and CDR2 sequences are ENHRY and SYGVKD. The CDR3 spans 14 residues. Here the CDR3 DNA reads TGTGCCATCAGTGACCCCCGGAAGTCCTACGAGCAGTACTTC. It specifies CAISDPRKSYEQYF.

A few counts support this clonotype. A clone one base away is much larger, so this may be a read error. V and J are TRBV10-3 and TRBJ2-7, with 7 positions matching TRBD1. Germline V CDR1 and CDR2: ENHRY, SYGVKD. The CDR3 has 14 residues. The J segment lost 3 bases and the V segment lost 5 bases, leaving 7 bases of the junction unmatched. CDR3 coding DNA: TGTGCCATCAGTCCCCGACAGGGACACTACGAGCAGTACTTC. Its protein is CAISPRQGHYEQYF.

The V and J genes are TRBV20-1 and TRBJ2-6, with 9 bases that match TRBD1. The CDR3 covers 19 residues. Per the germline V gene, CDR1 is DFQATT and CDR2 is SNEGSKA (reference sequence). The ends lost 2 bases at V and 3 bases at J; junction bases unmatched: 14. The CDR3 sequence is CSARSTGGHAWGGANVLTF. CDR3 coding DNA: TGCAGTGCTAGATCGACAGGGGGTCATGCTTGGGGTGGGGCCAACGTCCTGACTTTC.

In its sample, this clonotype was seen many times. The V and J genes are TRBV12-3 or TRBV12-4 and TRBJ1-5, with D possibly being TRBD1 (6 bases). CDR3 length: 17 amino acids. With 5 bases removed from V and 0 bases from J, the gap between germline ends came to 17 bases. This CDR3 is CASSPFDRTYSNQPQHF. In DNA, the CDR3 is TGTGCCAGCAGTCCCTTCGACAGGACGTATAGCAATCAGCCCCAGCATTTT.

The chain links TRBV19 to TRBJ2-3; D ambiguous. CDR1 and CDR2 from the germline V gene are LNHDA and SQIVND (reference sequence). The V end was cut by 3 bases, the J end by 4 bases, with 5 bases between. The CDR3 runs 12 residues. In DNA, the CDR3 is TGTGCCAGTAGTATTTGGGCAGATACGCAGTATTTT. It yields the protein CASSIWADTQYF.

CDR3 sequence reads: CASSQQTSGSKGNIQYF. The DNA of the CDR3 is TGTGCCAGCAGCCAACAGACTAGCGGGAGTAAGGGGAACATTCAGTACTTC. This rearrangement joins TRBV4-2 to TRBJ2-4, with 12 positions matching TRBD2. Trimming took 2 bases from V and 7 from J; bases not matched to a gene: 9. The germline CDR1 and CDR2 sequences are LGHNA and YNFKEQ. This CDR3 contains 17 residues.

This clonotype was observed many times. The chain has TRBV6-1 and TRBJ2-3; D might be TRBD1 or TRBD2, each matching 5 bases. This CDR3 spans 17 amino acids. V gave up 11 bases and J gave up 0 bases, with 24 bases separating them. The V gene's germline CDR1 is MNHNS and CDR2 SASEGT. CDR3 region: CAEFLPGDAVSTDTQYF. CDR3 nucleotide sequence: TGTGCCGAATTTCTACCCGGGGACGCGGTGAGCACAGATACGCAGTATTTT.

The chain carries TRBV7-9 and TRBJ2-1; 7 nucleotides agree with TRBD1. The CDR3 has 14 amino acids. V trimming: 5 bases; J trimming: 7 bases; junction bases outside the gene matches: 8. Germline V gene data show CDR1 as SEHNR and CDR2 as FQNEAQ (reference sequence). The CDR3 reads CASSPQGRANEQFF. For the CDR3, the DNA is TGTGCCAGCAGCCCACAGGGGCGCGCGAATGAGCAGTTCTTC.

This clonotype was detected many times. The chain carries TRBV27 and TRBJ2-3; TRBD2 matches at 9 bases. Germline V gene data show CDR1 as MNHEY and CDR2 as SMNVEV (reference sequence). Losses at the gene ends were 3 bases for V and 1 base for J; bases not matched to a gene: 11. The CDR3 spans 18 residues. CDR3 nucleotides: TGTGCCAGCAGTTTGGGCCCCCGGACTAGCGCGGGCACAGATACGCAGTATTTT. The encoded protein is CASSLGPRTSAGTDTQYF.